One sample yielded the 25 T cell receptor beta chains listed below, sequenced in a study of T cells in women clearing cervical HPV infection (dated by TCRdb to 2017 to 2018). Library preparation used the immunoSEQ multiplex PCR assay. This is the immuneACCESS table as TCRdb keeps it, with only in-frame sequences that have V and J called. A part of the clones is gone; compared with another copy, unresolved V genes explain less than half, and the rest is unexplained. The sample has about 14,000 clones on record. The ten largest clonotypes hold about 7.6% of the sample. Sequencing was done on a sample of blood buffy coat. The receptors stem from a woman between 18 and 75 years old with a cervical HPV16 infection that either progressed to CIN3+ or cleared (not recorded which).

A remark on this clone: The observed sequence ends 3 residues before the CDR3 terminus, with the missing tail filled in from the germline J gene. This chain links TRBV5-1 with TRBJ1-1; the D is unclear. Germline V gene data show CDR1 as SGHRS and CDR2 as YFSETQ. Trimming left V 1 base short and J 1 base short, with 11 bases between. This CDR3 is 15 amino acids long. CDR3 DNA (partial): TGCGCCAGCAGCTTGAACTACTTGGGGAACACTGAA. Translation gives CASSLNYLGNTE. From start to end, the CDR3 is CASSLNYLGNTEAFF.

Notes on this clone: Read coverage stops 3 residues before the CDR3 terminus; the germline J gene supplies the remainder. J is TRBJ1-2 and V is TRBV10-3; 10 nucleotides match TRBD1. The CDR3 is 15 amino acids. J lost 5 bases, V lost 0 bases, and 3 bases had no gene match. The germline gives CDR1 ENHRY, CDR2 SYGVKD. CDR3 loop: CAISESTGGFYGYTF. Partial CDR3 DNA: TGTGCCATCAGTGAGTCGACAGGGGGCTTTTATGGC.

Details on this clone: The CDR3 goes on 3 residues after the read ends, and that part is filled in from the germline J gene. The chain couples TRBV6-2 or TRBV6-3 to TRBJ2-2; D is unresolved. CDR1 and CDR2 from the germline V gene are MNHEY and SVGEGT. This CDR3 has 12 amino acids. This CDR3 reads CASSQRHSPLFF. The DNA read from the CDR3 is TGTGCCAGCAGCCAGAGACATTCACCG.

On this clone: The read terminates 3 residues before the CDR3 end, so the remaining end is supplied by the germline J gene. This chain uses TRBV7-8 with TRBJ2-7; D is uncertain. This CDR3 is 11 amino acids long. Trimming pared 5 bases from V and 3 bases from J, leaving 5 bases between. Germline-derived CDR1 and CDR2 are SGHVS and FQNEAQ. The CDR3 spells CASSLYYEQYF. Incomplete CDR3 DNA: TGTGCCAGCAGCCTTTACTACGAG.

Comments on this clone: The CDR3 end is not reached by the read, which stops 3 residues before it; the germline J gene fills it in. The J gene is TRBJ2-4, the V gene TRBV7-9; D not certain. Germline values: CDR1 SEHNR, CDR2 FQNEAQ (reference sequence). The CDR3 has 15 amino acids. CDR3 DNA (partial): TGTGCCAGCAGCCCCCGCGTGGAAACTAACTATGGT. Translating gives CASSPRVETNYG. The full-length CDR3 reads as CASSPRVETNYGQYF.

Concerning this clone itself: The CDR3 is cut off 3 residues early in the read; its end comes from the germline J gene. V usage is TRBV18 and J usage is TRBJ2-2; D may be TRBD1 (5 bases). This CDR3 has 15 amino acids. Germline V gives CDR1 KGHSH, CDR2 LQKENI. The DNA read from the CDR3 is TGTGCCAGCTCACCACCGGGCTCTGGGGCCAACGTG. As protein: CASSPPGSGANV. In full, the CDR3 reads CASSPPGSGANVLFF.

Regarding this clone: The CDR3 end falls 3 residues outside the read, so it is completed with the germline J gene. The chain has TRBV7-9 and TRBJ2-7; tentatively, D is TRBD2 (5 bases). This CDR3 spans 13 amino acids. Germline CDR1 and CDR2: SEHNR and FQNEAQ (reference sequence). Trimming removed 5 bases from V and 0 bases from J, with 8 bases in between. The chain's CDR3 is CASSRADSYEQYF. Incomplete CDR3 DNA: TGTGCCAGCAGCCGAGCGGACTCCTACGAG. Full variable domain (missing parts from reference TRBV7-9 and TRBJ2-7): DTGVSQNPRHKITKRGQNVTFRCDPISEHNRLYWYRQTLGQGPEFLTYFQNEAQLEKSRLLSDRFSAERPKGSFSTLEIQRTEQGDSAMYLCASSRADSYEQYFGPGTRLTVT.

With respect to this clone: The read gets to within 3 residues of the CDR3 end, and the germline J gene fills in the rest. This chain links TRBV18 with TRBJ2-3, with D possibly TRBD1 on 6 matching bases. The CDR3 contains 13 residues. Germline lookup yields CDR1 KGHSH and CDR2 LQKENI. The CDR3 sequence: CATFTPGDQPQYF. Partial CDR3 DNA: TGTGCCACGTTTACCCCAGGGGATCAGCCG.

Note on this clone: The CDR3 extends 3 residues past the end of the read, so its final part is completed from the germline J gene. This rearrangement joins TRBV4-1 to TRBJ2-3; D gene ambiguous. This CDR3 is 16 amino acids long. Looked up from germline, CDR1 is MGHRA and CDR2 is YSYEKL. CDR3 DNA (partial): TGCGCCAGCAGCCAGGAGCCTTTACAGACCAAAGAGACG. Protein: CASSQEPLQTKET. In full, the CDR3 reads CASSQEPLQTKETQYF.

This chain's CDR3 is CASSPIGQEEETQYF. The covered CDR3 bases are TGTGCCAGCAGCCCCATTGGACAGGAAGAAGAGACG. This sequence joins TRBV2 and TRBJ2-3, with 7 bases fitting TRBD1. The read ends 3 residues shy of where the CDR3 ends; the end is completed using the germline J gene. Germline V gives CDR1 SNHLY, CDR2 FYNNEI. This CDR3 comprises 15 residues. Looking up the rest from reference TRBV2 and TRBJ2-3 gives the full variable domain: EPEVTQTPSHQVTQMGQEVILRCVPISNHLYFYWYRQILGQKVEFLVSFYNNEISEKSEIFDDQFSVERPDGSNFTLKIRSTKLEDSAMYFCASSPIGQEEETQYFGPGTRLTVL.

Of note for this clone: The read falls 3 residues short of the CDR3 end, and the missing part is taken from the germline J gene. The chain carries TRBV11-3 and TRBJ1-2; 7 bases are shared with TRBD1. With 5 bases clipped from V and 0 bases from J, the junction kept 6 bases outside the gene matches. CDR3 length: 15 amino acids. Germline loops: CDR1 SGHNT, CDR2 YENEEA. Partial CDR3 DNA: TGTGCCAGCAGCGTATCCGGGACAGCTAACTATGGC. Encoded protein: CASSVSGTANYG. From start to end, the CDR3 is CASSVSGTANYGYTF.

Worth noting for this clone: From the germline J gene comes the end of the CDR3, since the read stops 3 residues before it. The chain is built from TRBV6-2 or TRBV6-3 and TRBJ2-1; maybe TRBD2 (6 bases). Trimming removed 7 bases from V and 8 bases from J, with 18 bases in between. The CDR3 totals 14 residues. CDR1 and CDR2 from the germline V gene are MNHEY and SVGEGT. The CDR3 reads CASTQRLGGDEQFF. CDR3 DNA (partial): TGTGCCAGCACCCAGAGACTAGGTGGCGATGAG.

Worth noting for this clone: From the germline J gene comes the end of the CDR3, since the read stops 3 residues before it. V usage is TRBV7-8 and J usage is TRBJ2-7, with 10 nucleotides matching TRBD1. The CDR3 has 17 amino acids. The germline CDR1 and CDR2 sequences are SGHVS and FQNEAQ. The trim removed 0 bases at V and 3 bases at J, leaving 8 bases unmatched. This CDR3 is CASSLAVGTGVYYEQYF. The CDR3 DNA, read in part, is TGTGCCAGCAGCTTAGCCGTTGGGACAGGGGTTTACTACGAG.

CDR3 DNA, as far as it was read: TGTGCCAGCAGCCAAGATCTAACTTCACCC. Translating gives CASSQDLTSP. The complete CDR3 protein is CASSQDLTSPLHF. J is TRBJ1-6 and V is TRBV14; D is uncertain. The read ends 3 residues before the CDR3 terminus; that terminus is restored from the germline J gene. V dropped 0 bases and J dropped 9 bases, with 6 bases sitting between them. The CDR3 has 13 amino acids. The germline CDR1 and CDR2 sequences are SGHDN and FVKESK.

On this clone itself: The read ends 3 residues early relative to the CDR3; the germline J gene fills the gap. This chain links TRBV19 with TRBJ1-2; 8 nucleotides align to TRBD1. The CDR3 has 20 residues. CDR1 and CDR2 from the germline V gene are LNHDA and SQIVND (reference sequence). The covered CDR3 bases are TGTGCCAGTAGTACTCTGTTCGGGACAGGCTATCAGACCCGCTCCTACGAC. Its protein is CASSTLFGTGYQTRSYD. The entire CDR3 sequence reads CASSTLFGTGYQTRSYDYTF.

Concerning this clone: The read stops 3 residues short of the end of the CDR3; the missing end is completed from the germline J gene. V gene TRBV7-8 combines with J gene TRBJ1-5; 8 bases match TRBD1. Germline loops: CDR1 SGHVS, CDR2 FQNEAQ. V dropped 4 bases and J dropped 2; count of bases not matched to a gene: 7. The CDR3 extends over 16 amino acids. CDR3 bases read: TGTGCCAGCAGCTCGCCCGACAGGGGTCGCAATCAGCCC. Its translation is CASSSPDRGRNQP. The whole CDR3 protein reads CASSSPDRGRNQPQHF.

Concerning this clone: The missing CDR3 end, 3 residues past where the read stops, is filled in from the germline J gene. V is TRBV6-2 or TRBV6-3 and J is TRBJ1-4, with 8 bases that match TRBD1. Germline CDR1 is MNHEY and CDR2 is SVGEGT. The CDR3 is made up of 15 amino acids. The sequenced part of the CDR3 DNA is TGTGCCAGCAGTCAGATGACAGGGGAAAATTCACCA. Protein: CASSQMTGENSP. The whole CDR3 is CASSQMTGENSPLFF.

Partial CDR3 DNA: TGTGCCAGCAGCATGCGACAGGGAGATACTGAA. Protein: CASSMRQGDTE. The CDR3, in full, reads CASSMRQGDTEAFF. The chain employs TRBV7-2 and TRBJ1-1; 7 positions agree with TRBD1. The read is 3 residues too short to cover the CDR3 end, so that end is filled in from the germline J gene. Per the germline V gene, CDR1 is SGHTA and CDR2 is FQGNSA. This CDR3 comprises 14 residues. V lost 5 bases, J lost 5 bases, and 8 bases stayed unmatched. Full variable domain (outside the CDR3, taken from reference TRBV7-2 and TRBJ1-1): GAGVSQSPSNKVTEKGKDVELRCDPISGHTALYWYRQSLGQGLEFLIYFQGNSAPDKSGLPSDRFSAERTGGSVSTLTIQRTQQEDSAVYLCASSMRQGDTEAFFGQGTRLTVV.

Turning to this clone: The read terminates 3 residues before the CDR3 end, so the remaining end is supplied by the germline J gene. V gene TRBV20-1 combines with J gene TRBJ2-7, with TRBD1 matching 8 bases. The CDR3 loop spans 14 amino acids. Germline V gene lookup returns CDR1 DFQATT and CDR2 SNEGSKA (reference sequence). Trimming cost V 2 bases and J 2 bases; bases outside gene matches: 5. CDR3 residues: CSARPQQGAYEQYF. The CDR3 bases that were read are TGCAGTGCTAGACCACAACAGGGGGCCTACGAG.

A word on this clone: The read terminates 3 residues ahead of where the CDR3 ends, so the germline J gene completes it. This chain joins TRBV20-1 and TRBJ2-7; tentatively, D is TRBD1 or TRBD2 (6 bases each). The V and J ends lost 6 bases and 4 bases respectively, with 19 bases between them. Germline CDR1 is DFQATT and CDR2 is SNEGSKA (reference sequence). This CDR3 spans 14 amino acids. This CDR3 reads CSAPEGTGRYEQYF. CDR3 DNA, as far as it was read: TGCAGTGCGCCGGAGGGAACAGGGAGGTACGAG.

Turning to this clone: Read data end 3 residues before the CDR3 end; the end is taken from the germline J gene. This chain links TRBV6-2 or TRBV6-3 with TRBJ1-2; D gene unclear. Per the germline V gene, CDR1 is MNHEY and CDR2 is SVGEGT. CDR3 length: 14 residues. Here the CDR3 reads CASRQRESYNDYTF. The covered CDR3 bases are TGTGCCAGCAGACAGCGGGAATCCTACAATGAC.

Remarks on this clone: The read halts 3 residues ahead of the CDR3 end, with the missing end drawn from the germline J gene. The chain joins TRBV10-1 to TRBJ2-3, with TRBD1 matching 7 bases. Germline values: CDR1 WNHNN, CDR2 SYGVQD (reference sequence). Germline trimming cut 7 bases from V and 0 bases from J; bases unmatched to any gene: 13. There are 17 residues in the CDR3. The sequenced part of the CDR3 DNA is TGCGCCAGCAAGACGGTAGAGACGACAGGGAGCACAGATACG. Translation gives CASKTVETTGSTDT. The full CDR3 reads CASKTVETTGSTDTQYF.

The CDR3 here is CSVGEGSGYGYTF. The covered CDR3 bases are TGCAGCGTTGGGGAGGGCAGCGGCTATGGC. The J gene is TRBJ1-2, the V gene TRBV29-1, with D unclear. The read comes to an end 3 residues before the CDR3 does, leaving the germline J gene to fill in the end. The CDR3 has 13 amino acids. Trimming shortened V by 4 bases and J by 4 bases, and 13 bases separated the two germline ends. Germline values: CDR1 SQVTM, CDR2 ANQGSEA. Together with reference TRBV29-1 and TRBJ1-2, the CDR3 gives the full variable domain: SAVISQKPSRDICQRGTSLTIQCQVDSQVTMMFWYRQQPGQSLTLIATANQGSEATYESGFVIDKFPISRPNLTFSTLTVSNMSPEDSSIYLCSVGEGSGYGYTFGSGTRLTVV.

About this clone: The CDR3 end falls 3 residues outside the read, so it is completed with the germline J gene. The chain employs TRBV5-4 and TRBJ1-1, with unresolved D. Trimming removed 4 bases at V and 3 bases at J, with 10 bases between. Per the germline V gene, CDR1 is SGHNT and CDR2 is YYREEE (reference sequence). The CDR3 contains 13 residues. The CDR3 protein is CASSGDIHTEAFF. The sequenced part of the CDR3 DNA is TGTGCCAGCAGCGGCGACATACACACTGAA.

As regards this clone: The DNA ends 3 residues before the CDR3 does, and the rest of the CDR3 is filled in from the germline J gene. The chain uses TRBV7-8 and TRBJ1-2; D call uncertain. This CDR3 is built from 16 residues. Germline lookup yields CDR1 SGHVS and CDR2 FQNEAQ. The DNA read from the CDR3 is TGTGCCAGCAGCACAAAGACTAGCTCTAGCACAGATACC. Amino acid sequence: CASSTKTSSSTDT. The whole CDR3 region reads CASSTKTSSSTDTYTF.